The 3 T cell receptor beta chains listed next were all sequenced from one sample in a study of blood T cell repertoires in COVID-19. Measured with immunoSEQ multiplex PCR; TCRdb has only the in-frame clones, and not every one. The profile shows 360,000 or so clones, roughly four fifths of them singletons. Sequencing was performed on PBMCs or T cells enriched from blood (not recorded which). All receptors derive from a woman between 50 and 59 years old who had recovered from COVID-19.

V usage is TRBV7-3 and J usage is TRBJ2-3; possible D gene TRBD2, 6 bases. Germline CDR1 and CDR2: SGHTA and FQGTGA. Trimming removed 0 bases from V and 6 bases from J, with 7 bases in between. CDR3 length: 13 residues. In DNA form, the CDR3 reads TGTGCCAGCAGCTTAACGCTAGCGGATACGCAGTATTTT. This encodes CASSLTLADTQYF.

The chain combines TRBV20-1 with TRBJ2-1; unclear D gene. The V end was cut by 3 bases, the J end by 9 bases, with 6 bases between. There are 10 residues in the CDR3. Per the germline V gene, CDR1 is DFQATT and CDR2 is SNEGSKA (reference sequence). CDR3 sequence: CSASSVEQFF. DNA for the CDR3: TGCAGTGCTAGTTCAGTTGAGCAGTTCTTC.

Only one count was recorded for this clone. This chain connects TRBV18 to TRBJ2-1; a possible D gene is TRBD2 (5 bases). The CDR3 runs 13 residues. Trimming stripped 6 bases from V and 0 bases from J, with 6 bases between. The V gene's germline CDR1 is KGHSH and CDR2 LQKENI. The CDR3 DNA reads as TGTGCCAGCTCGAGGGACTCCTACAATGAGCAGTTCTTC. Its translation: CASSRDSYNEQFF.